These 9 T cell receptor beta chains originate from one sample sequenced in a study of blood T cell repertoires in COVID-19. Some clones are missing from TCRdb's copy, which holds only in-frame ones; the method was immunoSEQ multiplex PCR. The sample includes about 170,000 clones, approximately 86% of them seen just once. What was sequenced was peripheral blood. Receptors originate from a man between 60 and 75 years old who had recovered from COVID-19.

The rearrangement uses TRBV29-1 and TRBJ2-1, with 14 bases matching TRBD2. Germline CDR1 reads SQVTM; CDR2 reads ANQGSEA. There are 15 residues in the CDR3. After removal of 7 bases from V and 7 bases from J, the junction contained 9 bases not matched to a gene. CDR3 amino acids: CSARGLAGGKNEQFF. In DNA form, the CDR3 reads TGCAGCGCTCGAGGACTAGCGGGGGGTAAAAATGAGCAGTTCTTC.

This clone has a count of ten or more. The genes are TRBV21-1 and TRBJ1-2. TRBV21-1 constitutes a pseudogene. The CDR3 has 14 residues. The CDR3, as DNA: TGTGCCAGCAGCAAAGGGGGACTAAACTATGGCTACACCTTC. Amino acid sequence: CASSKGGLNYGYTF.

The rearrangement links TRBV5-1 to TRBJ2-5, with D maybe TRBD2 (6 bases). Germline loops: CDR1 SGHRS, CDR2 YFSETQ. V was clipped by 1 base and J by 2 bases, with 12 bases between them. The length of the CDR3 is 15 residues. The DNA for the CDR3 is TGCGCCAGCAGCTTGCGGGGTGCGGGACAAGAGACCCAGTACTTC. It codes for CASSLRGAGQETQYF.

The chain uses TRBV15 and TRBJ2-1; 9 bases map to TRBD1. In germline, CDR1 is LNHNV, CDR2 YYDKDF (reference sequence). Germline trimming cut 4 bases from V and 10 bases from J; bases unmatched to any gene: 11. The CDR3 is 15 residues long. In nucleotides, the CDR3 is TGTGCCACCAGCAAGGGACAGGGTTCTTGGGGGGAGCAGTTCTTC. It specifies CATSKGQGSWGEQFF.

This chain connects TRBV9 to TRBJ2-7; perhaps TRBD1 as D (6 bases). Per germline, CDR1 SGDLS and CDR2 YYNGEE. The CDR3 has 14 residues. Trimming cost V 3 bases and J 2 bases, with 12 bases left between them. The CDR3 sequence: CASSETGDTYEQYF. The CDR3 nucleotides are TGTGCCAGCAGCGAGACAGGTGATACCTACGAGCAGTACTTC.

The CDR3 coding sequence is TGTGCCAGCAGCGACAGTAATCAGCCCCAGCATTTT. This translates into CASSDSNQPQHF. The rearrangement links TRBV27 to TRBJ1-5; TRBD1 might be the D (5 bases). V was clipped by 6 bases and J by 4 bases, with 7 bases between them. Per germline, CDR1 MNHEY and CDR2 SMNVEV (reference sequence). The length of the CDR3 is 12 residues.

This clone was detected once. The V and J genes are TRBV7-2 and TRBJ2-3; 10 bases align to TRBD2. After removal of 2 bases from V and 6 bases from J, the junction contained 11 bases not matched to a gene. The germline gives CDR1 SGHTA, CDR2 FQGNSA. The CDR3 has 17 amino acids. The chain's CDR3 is CASSLTRSLAGADTQYF. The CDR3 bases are TGTGCCAGCAGCTTAACGCGGAGCCTAGCGGGGGCGGATACGCAGTATTTT. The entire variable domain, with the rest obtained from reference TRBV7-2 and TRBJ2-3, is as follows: GAGVSQSPSNKVTEKGKDVELRCDPISGHTALYWYRQSLGQGLEFLIYFQGNSAPDKSGLPSDRFSAERTGGSVSTLTIQRTQQEDSAVYLCASSLTRSLAGADTQYFGPGTRLTVL.

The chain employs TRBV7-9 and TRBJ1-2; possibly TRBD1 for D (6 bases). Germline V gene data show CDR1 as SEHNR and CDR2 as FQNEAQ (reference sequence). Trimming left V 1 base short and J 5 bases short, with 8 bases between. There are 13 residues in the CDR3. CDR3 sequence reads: CASSLGQGYGYTF. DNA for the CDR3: TGTGCCAGCAGCTTAGGGCAGGGGTATGGCTACACCTTC.

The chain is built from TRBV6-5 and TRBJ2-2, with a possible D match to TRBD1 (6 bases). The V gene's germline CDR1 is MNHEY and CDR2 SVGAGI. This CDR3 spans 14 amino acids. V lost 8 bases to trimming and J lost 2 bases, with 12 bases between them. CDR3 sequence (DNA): TGTGCCAGCCATACAGGGAGTAACACCGGGGAGCTGTTTTTT. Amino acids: CASHTGSNTGELFF.